These 18 T cell receptor beta chains share one sample of origin, sequenced in a study of monozygotic twins with inflammatory bowel disease. Reanalyzing the 5' RACE reads, TCRdb keeps one entry per CDR3 protein, without DNA. In total, the table holds fewer than 400,000 distinct CDR3 sequences. Specimen: blood. The receptors originated from a human donor with ulcerative colitis or Crohn's disease, or a healthy co-twin of an affected twin (not recorded which).

CDR3 region: CASSRERGSYEQYF. The chain is built from TRBV18 and TRBJ2-7. The V gene's germline CDR1 is KGHSH and CDR2 LQKENI. The CDR3 runs 14 residues.

V usage is TRBV7-2 and J usage is TRBJ1-3. This CDR3 is built from 16 residues. Per the germline V gene, CDR1 is SGHTA and CDR2 is FQGNSA. The CDR3 reads CASSLASRVSGNTIYF. Looking up the rest from reference TRBV7-2 and TRBJ1-3 gives the full variable domain: GAGVSQSPSNKVTEKGKDVELRCDPISGHTALYWYRQSLGQGLEFLIYFQGNSAPDKSGLPSDRFSAERTGGSVSTLTIQRTQQEDSAVYLCASSLASRVSGNTIYFGEGSWLTVV.

The chain couples TRBV6-5 to TRBJ2-5; TCRdb's D call, TRBD2, is unchecked because there is no DNA. This CDR3 has 16 residues. CDR1 is MNHEY, CDR2 SVGAGI, per germline. CDR3 sequence reads: CASSYAGSALPETQYF.

This CDR3 reads CASSVERTSLSEQYF. The chain links TRBV9 to TRBJ2-7; TCRdb's D call of TRBD2 is untestable without DNA. The CDR3 has 15 amino acids. Germline V lookup: CDR1 SGDLS, CDR2 YYNGEE.

The chain links TRBV3-1 to TRBJ1-5. The germline CDR1 and CDR2 sequences are LGHDT and YNNKEL (reference sequence). There are 15 residues in the CDR3. The CDR3 region is CASSLTSATRQPQHF.

This sequence joins TRBV3-1 and TRBJ1-5; TCRdb reports TRBD1, a call that lacks DNA to check it against. Looked up from germline, CDR1 is LGHDT and CDR2 is YNNKEL (reference sequence). The CDR3 sequence is 16 residues long. The CDR3 loop reads CASSHNPGPTGQPQHF.

V gene TRBV27 combines with J gene TRBJ2-2; the D call of TRBD1 rests on TCRdb alone, since no DNA is present to check it. Germline values: CDR1 MNHEY, CDR2 SMNVEV (reference sequence). The CDR3 covers 16 residues. This CDR3 is CASSPGQGAVTGELFF.

The chain's CDR3 is CASRQATLPYEQYF. The chain employs TRBV28 and TRBJ2-7; the D gene TCRdb calls, TRBD1, cannot be checked with no DNA. This CDR3 comprises 14 residues. Looked up from germline, CDR1 is MDHEN and CDR2 is SYDVKM.

The chain has TRBV7-2 and TRBJ1-2; TCRdb's assignment of TRBD1 cannot be checked, as there is no DNA. The CDR3 length is 16 residues. CDR1 is SGHTA, CDR2 FQGNSA, per germline. CDR3 loop: CASSLALGQGEGGYTF.

The V and J genes are TRBV28 and TRBJ2-1; the TCRdb D gene call, TRBD1, has no DNA to confirm it. The CDR3 runs to 14 residues. CDR1 and CDR2 (germline): MDHEN, SYDVKM. Here the CDR3 reads CASAIMDTYNEQFF.

The chain combines TRBV18 with TRBJ1-6; there is no DNA to check the TCRdb D call of TRBD1. The length of the CDR3 is 15 residues. Germline V gene sequence: CDR1 KGHSH, CDR2 LQKENI. CDR3 protein: CASSPSGFDNSPLHF.

V usage is TRBV6-6 and J usage is TRBJ2-2; TCRdb's assignment of TRBD1 cannot be checked, as there is no DNA. CDR1 MNHNY and CDR2 SVGAGI come from the germline V gene (reference sequence). This CDR3 is 14 amino acids long. CDR3 amino acids: CASSHGTYTGELFF.

The J gene is TRBJ1-2, the V gene TRBV28; TCRdb designates TRBD1, a call that cannot be tested without DNA. This CDR3 comprises 13 residues. Germline V gene lookup returns CDR1 MDHEN and CDR2 SYDVKM. The CDR3 sequence is CASSEVGPYGYTF.

V gene TRBV15 combines with J gene TRBJ2-7. There are 15 residues in the CDR3. Germline V CDR1 and CDR2: LNHNV, YYDKDF (reference sequence). The CDR3 protein is CATSRDPGSSYEQYF.

The chain employs TRBV20-1 and TRBJ2-5; the TCRdb call, TRBD2, lacks DNA for checking. The CDR3 sequence is 15 residues long. CDR1 and CDR2 from the germline V gene are DFQATT and SNEGSKA (reference sequence). The CDR3 loop is CSASISGGASETQYF.

The chain carries TRBV29-1 and TRBJ2-3; TCRdb outputs TRBD1, but without DNA this stays unchecked. CDR1 and CDR2 from the germline V gene are SQVTM and ANQGSEA. This CDR3 spans 14 amino acids. The CDR3 reads CSVGQGGFFDTQYF.

The rearrangement links TRBV12-3 or TRBV12-4 to TRBJ2-1; there is no DNA to check the TCRdb D call of TRBD1. The CDR3 spans 12 residues. The CDR3 reads CASSPSRQGTFF.

V is TRBV19 and J is TRBJ2-3; the TRBD2 assignment by TCRdb is unverifiable without DNA. The CDR3 covers 14 residues. Per germline, CDR1 LNHDA and CDR2 SQIVND (reference sequence). CDR3 protein: CASNRKGPTDTQYF.